This TCR beta chain was sequenced during a study of cytomegalovirus exposure and HLA in healthy donors. Both 60 Vbeta primers and 13 Jbeta primers went into the PCR. The method was immunoSEQ multiplex PCR; TCRdb's version includes in-frame clones alone and lacks a portion of them. Of about 120,000 clones in the sample, 60% to 80% were seen once. Study-level findings and limits: TCR association rates varied by HLA locus in a later analysis, with DRB1 highest and HLA-C lowest. Later analysis found that TCR beta chains associated with HLA were more clonally expanded than other, equally common chains. A later analysis reported that several of the most significant clusters appeared to be linked to common viral pathogens, among them Epstein-Barr virus. The authors listed 150 to 200 TCR beta chains as cytomegalovirus-associated.

A remark on this clone: Antigen: not known.

This CDR3 has 12 amino acids. Germline V CDR1 and CDR2: SGHKS, YYEKEE (reference sequence). The germline V and J ends were trimmed by 2 bases and 4 bases, with 7 bases remaining between them. The specimen sequenced was PBMCs. This clonotype originated in a young woman in good health and CMV-seropositive. The V call is TRBV5-5, the J call TRBJ2-7; D is perhaps TRBD2 (5 bases). The CDR3 nucleotides are TGTGCCAGCAGCTTATCGGGATACGAGCAGTACTTC. Translated: CASSLSGYEQYF.